The 15 T cell receptor beta chains below were found in one sample sequenced in a study of blood T cells in healthy people across ages. A second about 6 to 11 cycle PCR used barcoded and J-beta primers. TCRdb independently ran MiXCR on the 5' RACE reads; one entry per CDR3 protein. In the table there are 1,500,000 or so distinct CDR3 sequences, 59% of which are singletons. What was sequenced was blood. The receptor source for this set is a man younger than 35 in good health.

This clonotype was counted a few times. The rearrangement uses TRBV5-1 and TRBJ1-1; D remains unclear. The germline gives CDR1 SGHRS, CDR2 YFSETQ. There are 16 residues in the CDR3. Trimming took 4 bases from V and 0 from J, leaving 16 bases between them. CDR3 amino acids: CASSQNIKTMNTEAFF. The CDR3 DNA is TGCGCCAGCAGCCAAAACATAAAGACAATGAACACTGAAGCTTTCTTT.

This chain links TRBV7-2 with TRBJ2-4; 8 bases are shared with TRBD1. The last part of the DNA fits TRBJ2-7 better; the J call may be wrong. The CDR3 covers 15 residues. Germline values: CDR1 SGHTA, CDR2 FQGNSA. CDR3 nucleotides: TGTGCCAGCAGCCCAGGGGGCGGGATACCATACGAGCAGTACTTC. This translates into CASSPGGGIPYEQYF.

The V call is TRBV5-5, the J call TRBJ2-7; D is perhaps TRBD1 or TRBD2 (6 bases each). The CDR3 runs 11 residues. From germline, CDR1 is SGHKS and CDR2 YYEKEE (reference sequence). V lost 4 bases, J lost 12 bases, and 14 bases lay in between. The CDR3 loop reads CASSQGTAVYF. The CDR3 nucleotides read TGTGCCAGCAGCCAGGGGACTGCGGTGTACTTC.

This clonotype appeared a single time. The chain recombines TRBV29-1 with TRBJ2-1, with unresolved D. The J call may be in error: the DNA end matches TRBJ2-7 better. This CDR3 region has 16 residues. Germline V gives CDR1 SQVTM, CDR2 ANQGSEA. This CDR3 is CSVDPNSASSYNEQYF. CDR3 DNA sequence: TGCAGCGTTGACCCGAACTCGGCGAGCTCCTACAATGAGCAGTACTTC.

The chain is built from TRBV5-6 and TRBJ2-6; D is perhaps TRBD1 or TRBD2 (5 bases each). The CDR3 extends over 17 amino acids. Trimming removed 1 base at V and 1 base at J, with 12 bases between. Germline loops: CDR1 SGHDT, CDR2 YYEEEE. This CDR3 reads CASSLWDGDSGANVLTF. CDR3 nucleotide sequence: TGTGCCAGCAGCTTGTGGGACGGAGATTCTGGGGCCAACGTCCTGACTTTC.

This clonotype came up once. This chain links TRBV20-1 with TRBJ1-4, with TRBD1 matching 10 bases. The trim removed 2 bases at V and 6 bases at J, leaving 3 bases unmatched. Germline V gene lookup returns CDR1 DFQATT and CDR2 SNEGSKA (reference sequence). The CDR3 totals 14 residues. CDR3 coding DNA: TGCAGTGCTAGAAAGGGGACAGGGGATGAAAAACTGTTTTTT. This sequence encodes CSARKGTGDEKLFF.

This clonotype has just one count. J is TRBJ2-2 and V is TRBV6-2 or TRBV6-3, with 7 bases aligning to TRBD1. V lost 2 bases and J lost 0; bases outside the gene matches: 3. CDR1 is MNHEY and CDR2 is SVGEGT in the germline V gene. This CDR3 has 16 amino acids. CDR3 in amino acids: CASSYQDRSNTGELFF. The CDR3 DNA reads TGTGCCAGCAGTTACCAGGACAGGTCGAACACCGGGGAGCTGTTTTTT.

This clonotype appeared a few times. This sequence joins TRBV5-6 and TRBJ1-2; the D is unclear. Trimming removed 4 bases at V and 3 bases at J, with 19 bases between. CDR3 length: 16 residues. Germline assignment: CDR1 SGHDT and CDR2 YYEEEE. CDR3 nucleotide sequence: TGTGCCAGCAGCATACTTTCCGGACGGCGCGACTATGGCTACACCTTC. This encodes CASSILSGRRDYGYTF.

V usage is TRBV4-2 and J usage is TRBJ2-5; D tentatively reads TRBD1 or TRBD2 (5 bases each). The CDR3 spans 13 residues. Trimming shortened V by 5 bases and J by 11 bases, and 18 bases separated the two germline ends. Germline V gene lookup returns CDR1 LGHNA and CDR2 YNFKEQ. The CDR3 nucleotides read TGTGCCAGCAGCTCCCTGAGGGGTTACGGGCAGTACTTC. This encodes CASSSLRGYGQYF.

This chain joins TRBV15 and TRBJ1-1; 7 bases agree with TRBD1. Losses at the gene ends were 3 bases for V and 1 base for J; bases not matched to a gene: 5. CDR1 is LNHNV and CDR2 is YYDKDF in the germline V gene (reference sequence). The CDR3 length is 15 residues. The CDR3 nucleotides read TGTGCCACCAGCAGGGAATACAGGGGGAACACTGAAGCTTTCTTT. Translation: CATSREYRGNTEAFF.

The rearrangement joins TRBV12-3 or TRBV12-4 to TRBJ2-7; D remains unclear. Trimming left V 3 bases short and J 0 bases short, with 9 bases between. This CDR3 contains 14 residues. For the CDR3, the DNA is TGTGCCAGCAGTTTTTGGGCGGACTCCTACGAGCAGTACTTC. Protein sequence: CASSFWADSYEQYF.

V usage is TRBV6-5 and J usage is TRBJ1-2; 7 bases fit TRBD1. The germline gives CDR1 MNHEY, CDR2 SVGAGI. This CDR3 comprises 15 residues. Trimming removed 5 bases from V and 4 bases from J; junction bases left unmatched: 10. CDR3 sequence reads: CASSSWGQSLYGYTF. Written as DNA, the CDR3 is TGTGCCAGCAGTAGCTGGGGACAGTCCCTCTATGGCTACACCTTC.

The chain has TRBV7-9 and TRBJ2-7, with 10 positions matching TRBD2. Germline values: CDR1 SEHNR, CDR2 FQNEAQ (reference sequence). V lost 3 bases to trimming and J lost 7 bases; unmatched junction nucleotides: 9. The CDR3 loop spans 15 amino acids. The CDR3 loop is CASSLSERGGREQYF. CDR3 bases: TGTGCCAGCAGCTTGTCGGAGCGGGGGGGCAGAGAGCAGTACTTC.

The chain recombines TRBV7-9 with TRBJ2-3; possibly TRBD2 for D (6 bases). Looked up from germline, CDR1 is SEHNR and CDR2 is FQNEAQ (reference sequence). The CDR3 runs to 20 residues. V lost 2 bases and J lost 0, with 24 bases in between. The CDR3: CASSLPRRAFFPFSTDTQYF. The CDR3 region has the DNA TGTGCCAGCAGCTTACCCCGGAGGGCCTTCTTCCCTTTTAGCACAGATACGCAGTATTTT.

The chain has TRBV12-3 or TRBV12-4 and TRBJ2-1; either TRBD1 or TRBD2 may fit D (5 bases each). V shed 7 bases and J shed 8 bases, with 21 bases lying between them. CDR3 length equals 15 residues. The CDR3 region has the DNA TGTGCCAGCAAACCACCCGGGGCCCCCTCAGATGAGCAGTTCTTC. Translating it yields CASKPPGAPSDEQFF.